This T cell receptor beta chain was sequenced during a study of T-cell reconstitution after alpha-beta-depleted transplantation in children. This clonotype showed up just a few times. What it recognizes is unknown. Notes on the study in general: The main origin of T-cell counts and diversity one year after transplant was newly produced T cells. The high TCRbeta diversity at day 60 in some patients came from surviving recipient T cells and thymic progenitors. At around two months after transplant, the alpha-beta T cells were reportedly derived from several hundred expanded clones that came from non-depleted graft cells.

Unique molecular identifiers tagged the TCRbeta library. In TCRdb, the PCR reads were re-called with MiXCR into one record per CDR3 protein. The table records hundreds of thousands of distinct CDR3 sequences, about 17% of them present only once. Germline trimming cut 5 bases from V and 0 bases from J; bases unmatched to any gene: 10. This CDR3 comprises 18 residues. Germline V gene lookup returns CDR1 SGHAT and CDR2 FQDESV (reference sequence). The source of this sequence is a male patient between 2 and 15 years old who had a stem cell transplant for acute lymphoblastic leukemia, so the T cells may come from the graft donor. This specimen was PBMCs, mostly from graft donor cells, taken 360 days after TCRalphabeta/CD19-depleted stem cell transplant. This sequence joins TRBV11-1 and TRBJ2-3; 11 bases line up with TRBD2. The CDR3 DNA is TGTGCCAGCAGCCAGACTAGCGGGAACTATACTAGCACAGATACGCAGTATTTT. This codes for CASSQTSGNYTSTDTQYF.